This TCR beta chain was captured in a study of blood T cell repertoires in COVID-19. Turning to the study itself: Researchers got acute and convalescent COVID-19 samples from the United States, Italy and Spain.

The protocol was immunoSEQ multiplex PCR, while the TCRdb copy is restricted to in-frame clones and leaves out a portion. Here the sample spans about 170,000 clones, roughly 82% being singletons. Germline assignment: CDR1 MDHEN and CDR2 SYDVKM. The CDR3 has 14 residues. Trimming shortened V by 3 bases and J by 5 bases, and 12 bases separated the two germline ends. The receptor was isolated from a middle-aged woman with COVID-19, enrolled during active disease. J is TRBJ2-3 and V is TRBV28; D perhaps matches TRBD2 (7 bases). The source material was peripheral blood. CDR3: CASSLGGRLDTQYF. Here the CDR3 DNA reads TGTGCCAGCAGTTTGGGGGGGCGGTTAGATACGCAGTATTTT. Supplemented by reference TRBV28 and TRBJ2-3, the full variable domain reads DVKVTQSSRYLVKRTGEKVFLECVQDMDHENMFWYRQDPGLGLRLIYFSYDVKMKEKGDIPEGYSVSREKKERFSLILESASTNQTSMYLCASSLGGRLDTQYFGPGTRLTVL.